The rows below give T cell receptor beta chains drawn from one sample of a study of T cell changes during pregnancy in multiple sclerosis. The assay was immunoSEQ multiplex PCR, and TCRdb's table has in-frame clones only and misses some. The profile shows 70,000 to 95,000 clones, about 93% of them singletons. Sequences were derived from peripheral blood, sampled in the first trimester of pregnancy. The receptors shown here come from a female donor with multiple sclerosis, enrolled in a pregnancy study. Each CDR3 is given without its conserved first and last residue. Fields, in order: J gene, V gene, CDR3 protein.

j_gene: TRBJ1-2
v_gene: TRBV6-1
CDR3aa: ASRRTGRIGYT

j_gene: TRBJ2-7
v_gene: TRBV25-1
CDR3aa: ASNKGGREQY

j_gene: TRBJ1-5
v_gene: TRBV27
CDR3aa: ASRPQGGQPQH

j_gene: TRBJ2-3
v_gene: TRBV6-4
CDR3aa: ASSDNSGQGGADTQY

j_gene: TRBJ1-1
v_gene: TRBV5-8
CDR3aa: ASSLGHPPVTEAF

j_gene: TRBJ1-3
v_gene: TRBV7-6
CDR3aa: ASSHLQGAGNTIY

j_gene: TRBJ1-6
v_gene: TRBV6-5
CDR3aa: ASTIRATGGSPLH

j_gene: TRBJ2-2
v_gene: TRBV6-5
CDR3aa: ASSLTPSNTGELF

j_gene: TRBJ2-7
v_gene: TRBV11-2
CDR3aa: ASSPQTGIYEQY

j_gene: TRBJ1-1
v_gene: TRBV6-6
CDR3aa: ASSYLPRTGDTEAF

j_gene: TRBJ1-5
v_gene: TRBV19
CDR3aa: ASSGTSSNQPQH

j_gene: TRBJ1-5
v_gene: TRBV2
CDR3aa: ASNYRENQPQH

j_gene: TRBJ2-7
v_gene: TRBV13
CDR3aa: ASSLGSGRSYEQY

j_gene: TRBJ2-2
v_gene: TRBV4-1
CDR3aa: ASSQGGAGGGTGELF

j_gene: TRBJ2-3
v_gene: TRBV11-2
CDR3aa: ASSLATRRRGDTDTQY

j_gene: TRBJ2-1
v_gene: TRBV4-2
CDR3aa: ASRPGYGAYNEQF

j_gene: TRBJ1-5
v_gene: TRBV19
CDR3aa: ASMGQGVRKPQH

j_gene: TRBJ1-3
v_gene: TRBV6-4
CDR3aa: ASSGGPGGNTIY

j_gene: TRBJ2-1
v_gene: TRBV15
CDR3aa: ATSRDVGGGNEQF

j_gene: TRBJ2-7
v_gene: TRBV29-1
CDR3aa: SAYNPGLGYEQY

j_gene: TRBJ2-7
v_gene: TRBV5-1
CDR3aa: ASSLSTSAYEQY

j_gene: TRBJ2-3
v_gene: TRBV7-3
CDR3aa: ASSFLGSGLMSAQY